The rows below give T cell receptor beta chains drawn from one sample of a study of shared clonotypes between healthy human individuals. TCRdb's copy holds only in-frame clones and misses some; the assay was immunoSEQ multiplex PCR. The repertoire holds about 2.3 million clones, with over 90% as singletons. The sequenced sample consisted of naive CD4+ T cells from PBMCs. Every receptor here comes from a man between 18 and 29 years old in good health. Some clones in this sample may be carry-over from other donors' samples. The CDR3 runs from the conserved cysteine through the conserved F or W. A D gene is named only where the DNA matches it firmly. Not all rows give a size; the values are once, few, many and, for expanded clones, a class.

v_call	j_call	clone_size	d_call	cdr3_aa	cdr3_nt
TRBV7-2	TRBJ2-7	NA	NA	CASSLRQAGYEQYF	TGTGCCAGCAGCTTAAGACAGGCGGGCTACGAGCAGTACTTC
TRBV19	TRBJ1-1	NA	NA	CASRGGDKALPQHTEAFF	TGTGCCAGTAGGGGGGGAGACAAGGCCCTCCCTCAACACACTGAAGCTTTCTTT
TRBV9	TRBJ2-5	NA	NA	CASSVGTVQETQYF	TGTGCCAGCAGCGTAGGGACGGTCCAAGAGACCCAGTACTTC
TRBV29-1	TRBJ2-6	NA	NA	CSVEGGSGANVLTF	TGCAGCGTTGAAGGAGGCTCTGGGGCCAACGTCCTGACTTTC
TRBV5-1	TRBJ2-7	NA	TRBD2	CASSLSGRAYEQYF	TGCGCCAGCAGCTTGAGCGGGAGGGCCTACGAGCAGTACTTC
TRBV7-2	TRBJ2-3	NA	NA	CASSLGAVSTDTQYF	TGTGCCAGCAGCTTAGGAGCGGTAAGCACAGATACGCAGTATTTT
TRBV18	TRBJ1-5	NA	NA	CASRTGQDDQPQHF	TGTGCCAGCCGAACCGGACAAGACGATCAGCCCCAGCATTTT
TRBV28	TRBJ2-2	NA	TRBD1	CASRLPGQTTGELFF	TGTGCCAGCAGGCTTCCGGGACAGACCACCGGGGAGCTGTTTTTT
TRBV6-6	TRBJ2-3	NA	NA	CASVLSGSTDTQYF	TGTGCCAGCGTCCTTTCGGGAAGCACAGATACGCAGTATTTT
TRBV27	TRBJ2-4	NA	NA	CASSFSGSKNIQYF	TGTGCCAGCAGTTTTTCCGGGAGCAAAAACATTCAGTACTTC
TRBV6-1	TRBJ2-1	NA	TRBD2	CASSEGLAGDPDEQFF	TGTGCCAGCAGTGAAGGACTAGCGGGAGACCCCGATGAGCAGTTCTTC
TRBV15	TRBJ2-1	NA	TRBD1	CATAPGQGHNEQFF	TGTGCCACCGCGCCGGGACAGGGGCACAATGAGCAGTTCTTC
TRBV5-1	TRBJ1-1	NA	NA	CASSLAGEGTEAFF	TGCGCCAGCAGCTTGGCAGGGGAGGGCACTGAAGCTTTCTTT
TRBV28	TRBJ2-5	once	NA	CASSLSGVETQYF	TGTGCCAGCTCGTTATCGGGGGTAGAGACCCAGTACTTC
TRBV5-4	TRBJ1-2	NA	TRBD1	CASSLERDRIYGYTF	TGTGCCAGCAGCTTGGAGAGGGACAGGATATATGGCTACACCTTC
TRBV30	TRBJ2-1	NA	NA	CAWWRRGGNSYNEQFF	TGTGCCTGGTGGAGAAGGGGCGGGAACTCCTACAATGAGCAGTTCTTC
TRBV19	TRBJ2-5	NA	NA	CASSIRGQETQYF	TGTGCCAGTAGTATTAGGGGACAAGAGACCCAGTACTTC
TRBV12-5	TRBJ1-2	NA	TRBD1	CASGLDRGQNYGYTF	TGTGCTAGTGGTTTGGACAGGGGGCAGAACTATGGCTACACCTTC
TRBV9	TRBJ2-1	NA	NA	CASSTLAAFGNEQFF	TGTGCCAGCAGCACTCTCGCGGCGTTTGGGAATGAGCAGTTCTTC
TRBV10-3	TRBJ1-1	NA	TRBD1	CAIRPSGDRGPEAFF	TGTGCCATCAGACCGTCGGGGGACAGGGGTCCTGAAGCTTTCTTT
TRBV27	TRBJ1-1	NA	NA	CASSFAETLNTEAFF	TGTGCCAGCAGTTTTGCGGAGACCCTGAACACTGAAGCTTTCTTT
TRBV30	TRBJ2-7	once	NA	CAWSVGDYEQYF	TGTGCCTGGAGTGTAGGGGACTACGAGCAGTACTTC
TRBV25-1	TRBJ2-1	once	NA	CASSESSRQFF	TGTGCCAGCAGTGAATCGTCACGGCAGTTCTTC
TRBV5-1	TRBJ2-5	NA	TRBD1	CASTDPGQSQETQYF	TGCGCCAGCACCGACCCGGGACAGAGCCAAGAGACCCAGTACTTC
TRBV5-1	TRBJ2-5	NA	TRBD2	CASSLGLARETQYF	TGCGCCAGCAGCTTGGGACTAGCGAGAGAGACCCAGTACTTC
TRBV9	TRBJ2-3	NA	TRBD2	CASSGTSGYSTDTQYF	TGTGCCAGCAGCGGGACTAGCGGGTACAGCACAGATACGCAGTATTTT
TRBV18	TRBJ1-3	NA	TRBD1	CASSSDRTSGNTIYF	TGTGCCAGCTCCTCGGACAGGACTTCTGGAAACACCATATATTTT
TRBV14	TRBJ1-2	NA	NA	CASSLGPANYGYTF	TGTGCCAGCAGCCTCGGACCTGCTAACTATGGCTACACCTTC
TRBV6-5	TRBJ1-1	once	NA	CASSPGVTEAFF	TGTGCCAGCAGCCCGGGTGTCACTGAAGCTTTCTTT
TRBV9	TRBJ2-5	once	TRBD1	CASSGWTGKETQYF	TGTGCCAGCAGCGGATGGACAGGCAAAGAGACCCAGTACTTC
TRBV28	TRBJ1-1	NA	NA	CASSSQPENTEAFF	TGTGCCAGCAGTTCACAACCGGAGAACACTGAAGCTTTCTTT
TRBV5-1	TRBJ2-7	NA	NA	CASSLSLWEASYEQYF	TGCGCCAGCAGCCTCTCTTTGTGGGAGGCCTCCTACGAGCAGTACTTC
TRBV19	TRBJ2-7	NA	TRBD1	CARKRTGARYEQYF	TGTGCCAGAAAACGAACAGGGGCGCGGTACGAGCAGTACTTC
TRBV7-6	TRBJ2-1	NA	NA	CASNGPYNEQFF	TGTGCCAGCAACGGACCGTACAATGAGCAGTTCTTC
TRBV7-2	TRBJ1-4	NA	NA	CASTRANNEKLFF	TGTGCCAGCACACGGGCTAATAATGAAAAACTGTTTTTT
TRBV30	TRBJ1-2	NA	NA	CAWREVGGSGGYTF	TGTGCCTGGAGGGAGGTGGGAGGGAGTGGTGGCTACACCTTC
TRBV5-1	TRBJ2-1	NA	TRBD1	CASSPGRQGQYNEQFF	TGCGCCAGCAGCCCTGGGAGACAGGGGCAATACAATGAGCAGTTCTTC
TRBV14	TRBJ2-7	NA	NA	CASSQPPTSGRSYEQYF	TGTGCCAGCAGCCAGCCGCCAACTTCGGGCAGGTCCTACGAGCAGTACTTC
TRBV10-1	TRBJ2-1	NA	TRBD2	CASRGLANYNEQFF	TGCGCCAGCAGGGGACTAGCGAATTACAATGAGCAGTTCTTC
TRBV7-2	TRBJ1-2	NA	NA	CASSFEGVAGYTF	TGTGCCAGCAGCTTTGAAGGGGTGGCTGGCTACACCTTC
TRBV9	TRBJ2-5	once	NA	CASSVARGQYQETQYF	TGTGCCAGCAGCGTAGCTCGGGGGCAATACCAAGAGACCCAGTACTTC
TRBV30	TRBJ2-2	NA	TRBD2	CAWRLAGTGELFF	TGTGCCTGGAGACTAGCGGGAACCGGGGAGCTGTTTTTT
TRBV5-4	TRBJ2-3	NA	TRBD2	CASSLRRTSGVNTDTQYF	TGTGCCAGCAGCTTACGTAGGACTAGCGGGGTAAACACAGATACGCAGTATTTT
TRBV7-9	TRBJ1-5	NA	NA	CASSLVQGGPNQPQHF	TGTGCCAGCAGCTTAGTACAGGGTGGCCCCAATCAGCCCCAGCATTTT
TRBV27	TRBJ2-7	once	TRBD2	CASRLAGGSSYEQYF	TGTGCCAGCAGATTAGCGGGAGGGAGCTCCTACGAGCAGTACTTC
TRBV5-1	TRBJ2-5	NA	TRBD1	CASSPGTAKETQYF	TGCGCCAGCAGCCCAGGGACAGCCAAAGAGACCCAGTACTTC
TRBV5-8	TRBJ2-5	NA	TRBD1	CASSFGDRAMETQYF	TGTGCCAGCAGCTTCGGGGACAGGGCGATGGAGACCCAGTACTTC
TRBV27	TRBJ2-7	NA	TRBD1	CASSPRNPGQGYEQYF	TGTGCCAGCAGTCCGCGTAACCCGGGACAGGGCTACGAGCAGTACTTC